This T cell receptor beta chain was sequenced in a study of shared clonotypes between healthy human individuals. On the study more broadly: Each donor's CD4 naive and CD4 memory cells filled three plates apiece, CD8 naive two, and CD8 memory one. Study-wide results and limits: The study found roughly 5% of naive CD4 clonotypes shared across a handful of donors.

Genomic DNA of every subset was divided equally among multiple immunoSEQ plates. Sorted subsets were amplified in replicate PCRs using around 200 ng DNA, some 31,000 T cell genomes. TCRdb's table, derived via immunoSEQ multiplex PCR, lists solely in-frame clones and lacks some. The sample yields approximately 810,000 clones, approximately 92% seen once. Notes on this clone: The antigen is not known.

Trimming shortened V by 0 bases and J by 0 bases, and 6 bases separated the two germline ends. CDR3 length: 16 amino acids. Germline V gives CDR1 LGHNA, CDR2 YNFKEQ. Naive-designated CD8 cells lacked CD45RO, were positively enriched for CCR7, and omitted terminally differentiated effector memory CD45RA+ cells. Sequenced input: naive CD8+ T cells sorted from blood. This chain links TRBV4-2 with TRBJ2-6; maybe TRBD2 (5 bases). This sequence was found in a man aged 25-45 years in good health. The CDR3 DNA sequence: TGTGCCAGCAGCCAAGATACTAGCTCTGGGGCCAACGTCCTGACTTTC. Protein product: CASSQDTSSGANVLTF.